This entry describes one T cell receptor (beta chain). Germline CDR1 is SGDLS and CDR2 is YYNGEE. J was trimmed by 1 base and V by 0 bases; bases with no gene match: 2. The CDR3 is 15 amino acids. Sequenced by immunoSEQ multiplex PCR; TCRdb stores in-frame clones only, minus some. The sample holds about 2 million clones, over 85% seen once. Every contributor of samples was a Caucasian grown-up residing in Nashville, Tennessee. CD4+ cell separation produced CD45RA+ naive and CD45RA-negative memory subsets. This sample is part of a study of shared clonotypes between healthy human individuals. The wider study: The people who gave samples were a couple of women and a few men aged 18 to 49.

This clonotype was sampled from a man between 18 and 29 years old in good health. The chain recombines TRBV9 with TRBJ2-5; 8 nucleotides agree with TRBD1. Sequencing was carried out using naive CD4+ T cells sorted from blood. Noted subset: CD45RA+ positively selected. The CDR3 nucleotides read TGTGCCAGCAGCGTAGGGACAGGGCTCCAAGAGACCCAGTACTTC. It specifies CASSVGTGLQETQYF.